The rows below give T cell receptor beta chains drawn from one sample of a study of T cells in tumors and immune-related adverse events. Measured with immunoSEQ multiplex PCR; TCRdb has only the in-frame clones, and not every one. Of a few thousand clones listed, around 82% were seen once; the top ten hold about a fifth. This material consisted of skin tissue, taken from a patient treated with anti-PD-1 therapy. Receptor source: a female donor with metastatic renal cell carcinoma. The CDR3 runs from the conserved cysteine through the conserved F or W. The D gene is left open where the match is weak. Clone size, where shown, is once, few, many, or a class for clones that have expanded.

abundance	j_gene	d_gene	v_gene	len	CDR3aa	CDR3nt
.	TRBJ2-3	TRBD2	TRBV9	16	CASSVDLAGGTDTQYF	TGTGCCAGCAGCGTAGATTTAGCGGGAGGCACAGATACGCAGTATTTT
.	TRBJ1-2	.	TRBV27	18	CASSPWGLSSGSNYGYTF	TGTGCCAGCAGTCCATGGGGCCTTAGCAGCGGGAGTAACTATGGCTACACCTTC
.	TRBJ1-4	.	TRBV20-1	11	CRRYLNEKLFF	TGCAGGCGGTATCTTAATGAAAAACTGTTTTTT
.	TRBJ1-2	TRBD1	TRBV30	15	CAWKGPGGHNYGYTF	TGTGCCTGGAAGGGCCCAGGGGGCCACAACTATGGCTACACCTTC
.	TRBJ1-2	.	TRBV2	12	CASKIYNYGYTF	TGTGCCAGCAAGATTTATAACTATGGCTACACCTTC
few	TRBJ1-2	.	TRBV6-1	11	CASSEAWGYTF	TGTGCCAGCAGTGAAGCGTGGGGCTACACCTTC
few	TRBJ2-5	TRBD2	TRBV7-2	13	CASSAGGRETQYF	TGTGCCAGCAGCGCGGGGGGGCGAGAGACCCAGTACTTC
.	TRBJ1-3	.	TRBV18	15	CASSPGFGSGNTIYF	TGTGCCAGCTCACCAGGGTTCGGCTCTGGAAACACCATATATTTT
.	TRBJ1-3	.	TRBV11-2	15	CASSLEHSSGNTIYF	TGTGCCAGCAGCTTAGAACACTCCTCTGGAAACACCATATATTTT
.	TRBJ2-1	.	TRBV5-1	14	CASSYSGAYNKQFF	TGCGCCAGCAGCTATAGCGGAGCCTACAATAAGCAGTTCTTC
.	TRBJ2-1	TRBD1	TRBV5-5	14	CASSLGQGYNEQFF	TGTGCCAGCAGCTTGGGACAGGGGTACAATGAGCAGTTCTTC
.	TRBJ2-1	.	TRBV29-1	10	CSAKWYEQFF	TGCAGCGCAAAATGGTATGAGCAGTTCTTC
.	TRBJ1-4	.	TRBV5-5	18	CASSLGQQPYTTNEKLFF	TGTGCCAGCAGCTTGGGCCAGCAACCTTATACAACTAATGAAAAACTGTTTTTT
.	TRBJ2-3	TRBD1	TRBV5-4	14	CASSYRGFADTQYF	TGTGCCAGCAGCTACAGGGGGTTCGCAGATACGCAGTATTTT
.	TRBJ1-4	.	TRBV30	14	CAWSVGATNEKLFF	TGTGCCTGGAGTGTCGGCGCAACTAATGAAAAACTGTTTTTT
.	TRBJ1-1	.	TRBV5-1	17	CASSLDGLRNLNTEAFF	TGCGCCAGCAGCTTGGATGGGCTGCGGAACCTGAACACTGAAGCTTTCTTT
.	TRBJ1-2	.	TRBV21-1	14	CARSSGGELNGYTF	TGTGCCAGAAGCAGTGGAGGGGAACTCAATGGCTACACCTTC
.	TRBJ2-7	.	TRBV5-6	15	CASRLTTSRTYEQYF	TGTGCCAGCAGACTAACGACCTCAAGAACCTACGAGCAGTACTTC
.	TRBJ1-3	.	TRBV4-1	16	CASSYGEGGLVNTIYF	TGCGCCAGCAGCTATGGAGAGGGGGGGCTGGTAAACACCATATATTTT
.	TRBJ2-1	TRBD1	TRBV4-1	17	CASSQEVGQGFNNEQFF	TGCGCCAGCAGCCAAGAAGTAGGACAGGGGTTTAATAATGAGCAGTTCTTC
.	TRBJ1-1	.	TRBV30	11	CAWTTARKPFF	TGTGCCTGGACAACAGCCAGGAAACCTTTCTTT
.	TRBJ1-1	.	TRBV7-8	15	CASNSRGGRSTEAFF	TGTGCCAGCAACTCCCGGGGAGGGAGGAGCACTGAAGCTTTCTTT
.	TRBJ1-2	TRBD1	TRBV7-8	18	CASRDPRDRGALDYGYTF	TGTGCCAGCAGGGACCCGAGGGACAGGGGGGCCTTGGACTATGGCTACACCTTC
.	TRBJ2-1	TRBD2	TRBV7-9	13	CASSLGLAGEQFF	TGTGCCAGCAGCTTAGGACTAGCGGGGGAGCAGTTCTTC
.	TRBJ2-3	.	TRBV6-6	12	CASSQGTDTQYF	TGTGCCAGCAGTCAGGGCACAGATACGCAGTATTTT
.	TRBJ2-1	TRBD2	TRBV28	15	CASSSLLAGYNEQFF	TGTGCCAGCAGTTCCCTCCTAGCGGGCTACAATGAGCAGTTCTTC
.	TRBJ1-1	.	TRBV5-8	15	CASSSAGHLNTEAFF	TGTGCCAGCAGCTCAGCGGGACACCTGAACACTGAAGCTTTCTTT
.	TRBJ2-7	.	TRBV28	14	CASSLQGRGNEQYF	TGTGCCAGCAGTTTGCAGGGGCGGGGGAACGAGCAGTACTTC
.	TRBJ2-3	TRBD2	TRBV7-2	15	CASSPRSGVSDTQYF	TGTGCCAGCAGCCCCCGAAGCGGGGTTTCAGATACGCAGTATTTT